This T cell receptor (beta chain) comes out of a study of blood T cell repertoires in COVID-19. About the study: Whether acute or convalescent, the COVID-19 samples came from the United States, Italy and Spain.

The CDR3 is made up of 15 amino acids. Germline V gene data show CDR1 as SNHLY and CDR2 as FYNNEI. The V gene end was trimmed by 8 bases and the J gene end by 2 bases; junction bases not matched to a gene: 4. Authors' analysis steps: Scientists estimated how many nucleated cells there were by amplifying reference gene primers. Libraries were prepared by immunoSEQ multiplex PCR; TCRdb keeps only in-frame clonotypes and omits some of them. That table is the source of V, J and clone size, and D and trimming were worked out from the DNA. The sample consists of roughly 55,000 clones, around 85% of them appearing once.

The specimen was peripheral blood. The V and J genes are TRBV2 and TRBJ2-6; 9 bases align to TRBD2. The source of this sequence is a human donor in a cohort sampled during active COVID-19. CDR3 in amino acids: CASRGGGTGANVLTF. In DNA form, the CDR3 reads TGTGCCAGCCGCGGGGGGGGGACTGGGGCCAACGTCCTGACTTTC.